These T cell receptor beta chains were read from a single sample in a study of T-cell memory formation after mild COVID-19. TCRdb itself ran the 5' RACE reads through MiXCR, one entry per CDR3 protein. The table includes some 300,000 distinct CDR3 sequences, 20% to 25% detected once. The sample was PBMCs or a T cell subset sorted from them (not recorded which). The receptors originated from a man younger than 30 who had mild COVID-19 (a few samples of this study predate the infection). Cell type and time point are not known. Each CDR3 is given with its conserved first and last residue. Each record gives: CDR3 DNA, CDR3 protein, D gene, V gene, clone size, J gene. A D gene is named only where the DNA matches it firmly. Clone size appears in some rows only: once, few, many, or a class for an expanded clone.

CDR3nt: TGTGCCAGCAGCCTCCCTAGCGGGGGGTCCCACTCTAGCTCCTACAATGAGCAGTTCTTC
CDR3aa: CASSLPSGGSHSSSYNEQFF
d_gene: TRBD2
v_gene: TRBV7-3
abundance: few
j_gene: TRBJ2-1

CDR3nt: TGTGCCATCAGCCCGACTAGCGGGGGGGCCGGTGAGCAGTTCTTC
CDR3aa: CAISPTSGGAGEQFF
d_gene: TRBD2
v_gene: TRBV10-3
abundance: many
j_gene: TRBJ2-1

CDR3nt: TGTGCCAGCAGCGCAACAGGGGGCCCCTACAATGAGCAGTTCTTC
CDR3aa: CASSATGGPYNEQFF
d_gene: TRBD1
v_gene: TRBV9
abundance: many
j_gene: TRBJ2-1

CDR3nt: TGTGCCAGCAGCCGAGGGGGCCGGCGTACCACGGAGCTGTTTTTT
CDR3aa: CASSRGGRRTTELFF
d_gene: TRBD1
v_gene: TRBV7-9
abundance: .
j_gene: TRBJ2-2

CDR3nt: TGTGCCAGCAGCTTAACGTCCGCGGGGGGACGCACAGATACGCAGTATTTT
CDR3aa: CASSLTSAGGRTDTQYF
d_gene: TRBD2
v_gene: TRBV7-3
abundance: .
j_gene: TRBJ2-3

CDR3nt: TGCGCCAGCAGCCAGGGACAGGGCCTGGAGACCCAGTACTTC
CDR3aa: CASSQGQGLETQYF
d_gene: TRBD1
v_gene: TRBV4-3
abundance: few
j_gene: TRBJ2-5

CDR3nt: TGCGCCAGCAGCCGAACGAGGGCAGCCTCCTATGGCTACACCTTC
CDR3aa: CASSRTRAASYGYTF
d_gene: .
v_gene: TRBV5-1
abundance: .
j_gene: TRBJ1-2

CDR3nt: TGTGCCAGCAGTTACTCGAGGAACCGGGGGCTGTTTTTT
CDR3aa: CASSYSRNRGLFF
d_gene: .
v_gene: TRBV6-5
abundance: .
j_gene: TRBJ2-2

CDR3nt: TGTGCCAGCTCTCTGGCGGGGAGGGTCACTGAAGCTTTCTTT
CDR3aa: CASSLAGRVTEAFF
d_gene: .
v_gene: TRBV9
abundance: .
j_gene: TRBJ1-1

CDR3nt: TGCGCCAGCAGCCAAGATGCCAGGCAGAACACTGAAGCTTTCTTT
CDR3aa: CASSQDARQNTEAFF
d_gene: .
v_gene: TRBV4-3
abundance: once
j_gene: TRBJ1-1

CDR3nt: TGCGCCAGCAGCGGACAGACAGCTAACTATGGCTACACCTTC
CDR3aa: CASSGQTANYGYTF
d_gene: .
v_gene: TRBV4-1
abundance: few
j_gene: TRBJ1-2

CDR3nt: TGCGCCAGCAGCTATTCCGGGACAGGGAACAATGAGCAGTTCTTC
CDR3aa: CASSYSGTGNNEQFF
d_gene: TRBD1
v_gene: TRBV5-1
abundance: many
j_gene: TRBJ2-1

CDR3nt: TGCAGTGCCTTTCACAGGGGGTATAACTATGGCTACACCTTC
CDR3aa: CSAFHRGYNYGYTF
d_gene: TRBD1
v_gene: TRBV20-1
abundance: .
j_gene: TRBJ1-2

CDR3nt: TGTGCCAGCTCACCGTCTGGACAGAACACTGAAGCTTTCTTT
CDR3aa: CASSPSGQNTEAFF
d_gene: .
v_gene: TRBV18
abundance: few
j_gene: TRBJ1-1